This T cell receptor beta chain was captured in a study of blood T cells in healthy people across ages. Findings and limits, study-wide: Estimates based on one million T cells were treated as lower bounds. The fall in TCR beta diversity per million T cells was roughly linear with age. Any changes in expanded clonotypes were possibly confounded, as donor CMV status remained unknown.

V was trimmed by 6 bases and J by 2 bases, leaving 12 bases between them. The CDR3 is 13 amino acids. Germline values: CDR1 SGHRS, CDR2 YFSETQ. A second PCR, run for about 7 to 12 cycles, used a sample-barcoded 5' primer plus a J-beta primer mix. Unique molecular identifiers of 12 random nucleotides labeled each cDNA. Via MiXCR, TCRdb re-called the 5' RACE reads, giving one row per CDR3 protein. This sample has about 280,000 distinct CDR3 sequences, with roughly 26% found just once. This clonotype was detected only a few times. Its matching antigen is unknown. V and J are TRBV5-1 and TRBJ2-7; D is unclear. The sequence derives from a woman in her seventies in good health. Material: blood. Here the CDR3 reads CASTSLLTYEQYF. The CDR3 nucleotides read TGCGCCAGCACGTCACTTCTGACCTACGAGCAGTACTTC.